Listed here are 6 T cell receptor beta chains from one sample, sequenced in a study of blood T cells in healthy people across ages. Then a second PCR, running roughly 7 to 12 cycles, was carried out with a sample-barcoded 5' primer and a J-beta primer mix. TCRdb reanalysed the 5' RACE reads using MiXCR and keeps one entry per CDR3 protein. The table has approximately 1.5 million distinct CDR3 sequences, roughly 43% seen once. Sample: blood. The receptors here all came from a woman aged 18-29 years in good health.

This clonotype was found a few times. V and J are TRBV10-3 and TRBJ1-1; D gene unclear. V dropped 1 base and J dropped 1 base, with 4 bases sitting between them. The CDR3 sequence is 13 residues long. From germline, CDR1 is ENHRY and CDR2 SYGVKD. DNA of the CDR3: TGTGCCATCAGTGAGTGGGAGAACACTGAAGCTTTCTTT. This gives the protein CAISEWENTEAFF.

This clonotype was observed many times. The genes are TRBV7-2 and TRBJ2-7, with 10 nucleotides matching TRBD2. V was clipped by 3 bases and J by 2 bases; unmatched bases: 1. This CDR3 contains 14 residues. Germline V gene data show CDR1 as SGHTA and CDR2 as FQGNSA. The CDR3 is CASSFSGGPYEQYF. CDR3 in DNA: TGTGCCAGCAGCTTTAGCGGGGGGCCCTACGAGCAGTACTTC. Full variable domain (missing parts from reference TRBV7-2 and TRBJ2-7): GAGVSQSPSNKVTEKGKDVELRCDPISGHTALYWYRQSLGQGLEFLIYFQGNSAPDKSGLPSDRFSAERTGGSVSTLTIQRTQQEDSAVYLCASSFSGGPYEQYFGPGTRLTVT.

The chain links TRBV25-1 to TRBJ2-1; TRBD2 might be the D (5 bases). This CDR3 comprises 10 residues. Germline V lookup: CDR1 MGHDK, CDR2 SYGVNS. Trimming removed 6 bases at V and 9 bases at J, with 6 bases between. The DNA for the CDR3 is TGTGCCAGCAGAGAGGGTGAGCAGTTCTTC. Its protein is CASREGEQFF.

This clonotype was counted a few times. The chain couples TRBV4-3 to TRBJ2-2, with D possibly being TRBD1 (5 bases). V was trimmed by 6 bases and J by 3 bases, leaving 11 bases between them. Germline V gene lookup returns CDR1 LGHNA and CDR2 YSLEER. This CDR3 is 14 amino acids long. CDR3 sequence reads: CASSRDSYTGELFF. DNA of the CDR3: TGCGCCAGCAGTAGAGACAGTTACACCGGGGAGCTGTTTTTT.

This chain joins TRBV7-2 and TRBJ1-2; 7 bases fit TRBD1. The CDR3 covers 15 residues. Per germline, CDR1 SGHTA and CDR2 FQGNSA. Trimming at V came to 6 bases and at J to 0 bases, leaving 7 bases not matched to a gene. As DNA, the CDR3 is TGTGCCAGCAGACAAAGACAGGGTACTAACTATGGCTACACCTTC. Protein sequence: CASRQRQGTNYGYTF.

V gene TRBV7-9 combines with J gene TRBJ2-7; 9 nucleotides line up with TRBD1. This CDR3 is built from 14 residues. CDR1 SEHNR and CDR2 FQNEAQ come from the germline V gene (reference sequence). Unmatched junction bases numbered 6, after V lost 5 bases and J lost 4 bases. Written as DNA, the CDR3 is TGTGCCAGCAGCACCCTTGACAGGGGGTACGAGCAGTACTTC. It encodes CASSTLDRGYEQYF.